The 24 T cell receptor beta chains below come from one sample, sequenced in a study of cytomegalovirus exposure and HLA in healthy donors. Use of 60 Vbeta and 13 Jbeta primers characterized the PCR. Assay: immunoSEQ multiplex PCR; the TCRdb copy retains only in-frame clones and omits some. This sample yields approximately 150,000 clones, of which around 88% are seen a single time; 0.65% to 0.9% belongs to the top ten. The sample comprised PBMCs. Receptors originate from a woman under 40 in good health and CMV-seronegative.

This clone was counted a single time. The chain links TRBV5-1 to TRBJ2-7; D not certain. V lost 0 bases, J lost 2 bases, and 6 bases lay in between. The CDR3 is 13 amino acids. Looked up from germline, CDR1 is SGHRS and CDR2 is YFSETQ. The CDR3 DNA sequence: TGCGCCAGCAGCTTGGTGGCACCCTACGAGCAGTACTTC. Its protein is CASSLVAPYEQYF.

The J gene is TRBJ2-5, the V gene TRBV28; the D is unclear. Near its end, the DNA agrees better with TRBJ2-7, so the J call may be wrong. Germline values: CDR1 MDHEN, CDR2 SYDVKM. CDR3 length: 15 residues. The CDR3 region has the DNA TGTGCCAGCAGTCCCCCCAGTCAGGTTCTCTACGAGCAGTACTTC. As protein: CASSPPSQVLYEQYF.

V usage is TRBV27 and J usage is TRBJ1-1, with no clear D. This CDR3 comprises 13 residues. CDR1 is MNHEY and CDR2 is SMNVEV in the germline V gene (reference sequence). V was pared by 3 bases and J by 1 base, with 6 bases between. CDR3 DNA: TGTGCCAGCAGTTTGAGGCAGAACACTGAAGCTTTCTTT. It codes for CASSLRQNTEAFF.

The rearrangement joins TRBV11-3 to TRBJ2-1; 8 nucleotides agree with TRBD2. The V gene end was trimmed by 3 bases and the J gene end by 7 bases; junction bases not matched to a gene: 8. Germline V CDR1 and CDR2: SGHNT, YENEEA. This CDR3 has 15 amino acids. The CDR3 loop is CASSFALAEPNEQFF. The CDR3 DNA is TGTGCCAGCAGCTTTGCACTAGCGGAGCCGAATGAGCAGTTCTTC.

This chain joins TRBV5-8 and TRBJ2-3, with 7 bases fitting TRBD2. The CDR3 consists of 15 residues. CDR1 and CDR2 (germline): SGHTS, YDEGEE. J lost 4 bases, V lost 4 bases, and 9 bases had no gene match. DNA for the CDR3: TGTGCCAGCAGCGGGCTAGCGGAGGTGGCAGATACGCAGTATTTT. Its protein product is CASSGLAEVADTQYF.

In this sample, this clone turned up a few times. The rearrangement links TRBV7-2 to TRBJ1-5; D is perhaps TRBD1 (6 bases). The CDR3 loop spans 13 amino acids. V was pared by 5 bases and J by 5 bases, with 10 bases between. The V gene's germline CDR1 is SGHTA and CDR2 FQGNSA. The CDR3 coding sequence is TGTGCCAGCAGCATACAGGGATATCAGCCCCAGCATTTT. Encoded protein: CASSIQGYQPQHF.

This clone came up a few times. J is TRBJ2-6 and V is TRBV6-1; a possible D gene is TRBD1 (5 bases). V dropped 2 bases and J dropped 3 bases, with 8 bases sitting between them. CDR3 length: 15 amino acids. The germline V gene encodes CDR1 MNHNS and CDR2 SASEGT. DNA for the CDR3: TGTGCCAGCAGTGAATGGGGCTTTGGGGCCAACGTCCTGACTTTC. Amino acid sequence: CASSEWGFGANVLTF.

This clone has only one observation. The chain has TRBV5-1 and TRBJ2-5; unclear D gene. The J call may not be correct, given that the DNA end is closer to TRBJ2-7. This CDR3 region has 14 residues. CDR1 is SGHRS and CDR2 is YFSETQ in the germline V gene. The DNA for the CDR3 is TGCGCCAGCAGCTTGTTTGGAGTAGCCTACGAGCAGTACTTC. This translates into CASSLFGVAYEQYF.

This chain connects TRBV11-2 to TRBJ1-2; no definite D call. Germline assignment: CDR1 SGHAT and CDR2 FQNNGV. The CDR3 spans 15 residues. With 5 bases removed from V and 5 bases from J, the gap between germline ends came to 18 bases. The CDR3 coding sequence is TGTGCCAGCAGCCCCGCAGGCGGGTTGGTGTATGGCTACACCTTC. It is translated as CASSPAGGLVYGYTF.

J is TRBJ2-7 and V is TRBV27; D is possibly TRBD2 (6 bases). CDR1 is MNHEY and CDR2 is SMNVEV in the germline V gene (reference sequence). This CDR3 is built from 13 residues. V was trimmed by 4 bases and J by 7 bases, leaving 14 bases between them. CDR3 protein: CASSSSGGLEQYF. In DNA form, the CDR3 reads TGTGCCAGCAGTTCATCCGGGGGTCTTGAGCAGTACTTC.

The chain recombines TRBV2 with TRBJ2-5; TRBD2 might be the D (5 bases). Trimming stripped 7 bases from V and 5 bases from J, with 11 bases between. Germline V lookup: CDR1 SNHLY, CDR2 FYNNEI. This CDR3 has 12 residues. The CDR3, as DNA: TGTGCCAGCACCTTAACGGGGGAGACCCAGTACTTC. Translated, it gives CASTLTGETQYF.

This rearrangement joins TRBV18 to TRBJ2-6; TRBD2 might be the D (5 bases). Germline CDR1 reads KGHSH; CDR2 reads LQKENI. V was shortened by 2 bases and J by 0 bases, with 17 bases between the two germline ends. The CDR3 sequence is 19 residues long. CDR3 sequence: CASSPKQGVGSSGANVLTF. The CDR3, as DNA: TGTGCCAGCTCACCAAAGCAAGGAGTTGGGAGCTCTGGGGCCAACGTCCTGACTTTC.

The genes are TRBV4-2 and TRBJ1-4, with D possibly being TRBD1 (5 bases). Germline CDR1 is LGHNA and CDR2 is YNFKEQ. The CDR3 consists of 15 residues. The ends were cut back, 5 bases at V and 0 bases at J, with 10 bases in the middle. The CDR3, as DNA: TGTGCCAGCAGCTACGGGGGGGCAACTAATGAAAAACTGTTTTTT. This translates into CASSYGGATNEKLFF.

The gene calls are TRBV27 and TRBJ1-1; D might be TRBD1 (6 bases). The ends were cut back, 6 bases at V and 8 bases at J, with 16 bases in the middle. The V gene's germline CDR1 is MNHEY and CDR2 SMNVEV (reference sequence). The CDR3 is made up of 13 amino acids. The CDR3 DNA reads as TGTGCCAGCAGCCTGGGGGCGCGATCGGAAGCTTTCTTT. Protein: CASSLGARSEAFF.

The chain uses TRBV5-1 and TRBJ1-2; weak D call: TRBD1 (6 bases). The CDR3 length is 13 residues. V lost 4 bases to trimming and J lost 6 bases, with 13 bases between them. Germline V gene data show CDR1 as SGHRS and CDR2 as YFSETQ. CDR3 DNA: TGCGCCAGCAGCCCGGACAGATCGGATGGCTACACCTTC. Amino acid sequence: CASSPDRSDGYTF.

The chain has TRBV25-1 and TRBJ1-3; D call uncertain. V lost 2 bases and J 0 bases, leaving 5 bases between the germline ends. This CDR3 contains 14 residues. Germline loops: CDR1 MGHDK, CDR2 SYGVNS. CDR3 in amino acids: CASSEHGSGNTIYF. The DNA for the CDR3 is TGTGCCAGCAGTGAACACGGCTCTGGAAACACCATATATTTT.

The rearrangement links TRBV6-5 to TRBJ2-3; maybe TRBD1 (5 bases). Trimming pared 0 bases from V and 6 bases from J, leaving 16 bases between. CDR1 and CDR2 (germline): MNHEY, SVGAGI. The CDR3 covers 16 residues. Written as DNA, the CDR3 is TGTGCCAGCAGTTACTCGAAGGGGAAGGACGGGGATACGCAGTATTTT. Translated, it gives CASSYSKGKDGDTQYF.

Turning to this clone: Different DNA sequences within this sample yield the same CDR3. The V gene is TRBV9, the J gene TRBJ2-1; TRBD2 aligns across 9 bases. The germline CDR1 and CDR2 sequences are SGDLS and YYNGEE. The ends lost 2 bases at V and 1 base at J; junction bases unmatched: 1. The CDR3 spans 15 residues. CDR3 nucleotides: TGTGCCAGCAGCGTTAGCGGGAGTTCCTACAATGAGCAGTTCTTC. Its translation: CASSVSGSSYNEQFF. Using reference TRBV9 and TRBJ2-1 for the parts outside the CDR3, the full variable domain is DSGVTQTPKHLITATGQRVTLRCSPRSGDLSVYWYQQSLDQGLQFLIQYYNGEERAKGNILERFSAQQFPDLHSELNLSSLELGDSALYFCASSVSGSSYNEQFFGPGTRLTVL.

The genes are TRBV27 and TRBJ1-5; 11 nucleotides agree with TRBD1. This CDR3 has 16 amino acids. V lost 3 bases to trimming and J lost 5 bases; unmatched junction nucleotides: 6. CDR1 MNHEY and CDR2 SMNVEV come from the germline V gene (reference sequence). The CDR3 sequence is CASSFRTGGADQPQHF. CDR3 nucleotide sequence: TGTGCCAGCAGTTTCCGGACAGGGGGCGCGGATCAGCCCCAGCATTTT.

The chain has TRBV4-3 and TRBJ1-3; D is possibly TRBD1 (5 bases). This CDR3 spans 18 amino acids. Germline assignment: CDR1 LGHNA and CDR2 YSLEER. V was clipped by 1 base and J by 0 bases, with 16 bases between them. The CDR3 nucleotides read TGCGCCAGCAGCCAAGTCCCTATTGGACACAACTCTGGAAACACCATATATTTT. It encodes CASSQVPIGHNSGNTIYF.

This CDR3 is CASSKGLAGVTDTQYF. CDR3 DNA sequence: TGCGCCAGCAGCAAGGGACTAGCGGGGGTCACAGATACGCAGTATTTT. This chain joins TRBV4-3 and TRBJ2-3, with 14 positions matching TRBD2. Germline-derived CDR1 and CDR2 are LGHNA and YSLEER. The CDR3 loop spans 16 amino acids. With 5 bases clipped from V and 2 bases from J, the junction kept 3 bases outside the gene matches.

The chain uses TRBV27 and TRBJ1-1; no clear D. V was cut by 6 bases and J by 1 base, with 9 bases left in between. CDR1 and CDR2 from the germline V gene are MNHEY and SMNVEV (reference sequence). This CDR3 is 13 amino acids long. The CDR3 DNA is TGTGCCAGCAGCCTCACAGAGAACACTGAAGCTTTCTTT. Protein product: CASSLTENTEAFF.

This chain links TRBV7-9 with TRBJ2-5, with D possibly matching TRBD1 (6 bases). Trimming took off 1 base at V and 9 bases at J, with 15 bases between the two ends. This CDR3 is 14 amino acids long. Looked up from germline, CDR1 is SEHNR and CDR2 is FQNEAQ (reference sequence). The CDR3 bases are TGTGCCAGCAGCTTAGGGGGGCCCGGGCGGTCCCAGTACTTC. This encodes CASSLGGPGRSQYF.

Only a few counts were recorded for this clone. The chain links TRBV5-6 to TRBJ2-1; 11 bases fit TRBD1. Germline-derived CDR1 and CDR2 are SGHDT and YYEEEE. The CDR3 covers 15 residues. Trimming removed 3 bases from V and 7 bases from J; junction bases left unmatched: 6. DNA of the CDR3: TGTGCCAGCAGCTCGGACAGGGGGCCGAGGAATGAGCAGTTCTTC. This translates into CASSSDRGPRNEQFF. Full variable domain (remainder filled in from reference TRBV5-6 and TRBJ2-1): DAGVTQSPTHLIKTRGQQVTLRCSPKSGHDTVSWYQQALGQGPQFIFQYYEEEERQRGNFPDRFSGHQFPNYSSELNVNALLLGDSALYLCASSSDRGPRNEQFFGPGTRLTVL.